This TCR beta chain stems from a study of T-cell reconstitution after alpha-beta-depleted transplantation in children. Researchers prepared the TCRbeta library using unique molecular identifiers, the study reports. TCRdb reprocessed the PCR reads with MiXCR, giving one entry per CDR3 protein. The repertoire has over 100,000 distinct CDR3 sequences, 10% of them found once; the top ten carry 30% to 35%. The V gene's germline CDR1 is SEHNR and CDR2 FQNEAQ (reference sequence). CDR3 length equals 15 residues. With 6 bases clipped from V and 8 bases from J, the junction kept 9 bases outside the gene matches.

The sequence derives from a boy aged 2 to 10 with acute lymphoblastic leukemia, due to receive a stem cell transplant. The chain employs TRBV7-9 and TRBJ2-1; TRBD2 agrees at 11 bases. Sample: PBMCs, taken before TCRalphabeta/CD19-depleted stem cell transplant. CDR3 DNA sequence: TGTGCCAGCAGTCCAACTAGCGGGAGAGCCCATGAGCAGTTCTTC. It specifies CASSPTSGRAHEQFF.